A selection of T cell receptor beta chains follows, all from one sample in a study of beta chain features in type 1 diabetes. Libraries were prepared by immunoSEQ multiplex PCR; TCRdb keeps only in-frame clonotypes and omits some of them. Among 640,000 or so clones, more than 12% were seen once, and the ten largest hold 0.03% to 0.045%. Specimen: naive CD4+ T cells from blood. Receptor source: a young man with type 1 diabetes. CDR3s include the opening cysteine and the closing phenylalanine or tryptophan. The order of the fields is J gene, V gene, CDR3 protein.

J gene: TRBJ1-5
V gene: TRBV7-8
CDR3 protein: CASSLVNQPQHF

J gene: TRBJ1-5
V gene: TRBV9
CDR3 protein: CAMFAPAPACPQHF

J gene: TRBJ1-6
V gene: TRBV7-9
CDR3 protein: CASSPTAEFTLHF

J gene: TRBJ1-1
V gene: TRBV30
CDR3 protein: CAWIIQNTEAFF

J gene: TRBJ1-3
V gene: TRBV6-5
CDR3 protein: CASSYEGQGTGNTIYF

J gene: TRBJ2-7
V gene: TRBV5-1
CDR3 protein: CASSLEGTYEQYF

J gene: TRBJ1-6
V gene: TRBV5-1
CDR3 protein: CASKTLDSPLHF

J gene: TRBJ2-7
V gene: TRBV15
CDR3 protein: CATSRFQNEQYF

J gene: TRBJ1-5
V gene: TRBV7-9
CDR3 protein: CASSLLPAQPQHF

J gene: TRBJ2-2
V gene: TRBV7-3
CDR3 protein: CASSFPPAGELFF

J gene: TRBJ1-2
V gene: TRBV28
CDR3 protein: CASSPGIPGGYTF

J gene: TRBJ1-2
V gene: TRBV6-6
CDR3 protein: CASSYSTVGTGYGYTF

J gene: TRBJ1-1
V gene: TRBV9
CDR3 protein: CASSRGDTEAFF

J gene: TRBJ2-6
V gene: TRBV29-1
CDR3 protein: CSVEDFGVSGANVLTF

J gene: TRBJ2-1
V gene: TRBV9
CDR3 protein: CASSVSTGGILNEQFF

J gene: TRBJ1-1
V gene: TRBV7-9
CDR3 protein: CASSLEWENTEAFF

J gene: TRBJ2-3
V gene: TRBV28
CDR3 protein: CASTPSGPPSTDTQYF

J gene: TRBJ1-5
V gene: TRBV18
CDR3 protein: CASSRDQQGDRNQPQHF

J gene: TRBJ2-4
V gene: TRBV21-1
CDR3 protein: CASTKGDGAKNIQYF

J gene: TRBJ2-3
V gene: TRBV30
CDR3 protein: CAWSVWTGRSTDTQYF

J gene: TRBJ1-5
V gene: TRBV23-1
CDR3 protein: CASSPPGGNQPQHF

J gene: TRBJ1-2
V gene: TRBV4-1
CDR3 protein: CASSQVSTGNYGYTF

J gene: TRBJ2-7
V gene: TRBV6-5
CDR3 protein: CASSNRDRSSYEQYF

J gene: TRBJ2-3
V gene: TRBV30
CDR3 protein: CAWSPTGERTQYF

J gene: TRBJ1-2
V gene: TRBV10-3
CDR3 protein: CAISESAGGYTF

J gene: TRBJ1-5
V gene: TRBV30
CDR3 protein: CAWSVRGRGHQPQHF

J gene: TRBJ2-7
V gene: TRBV28
CDR3 protein: CASSHRQGATYEQYF

J gene: TRBJ2-3
V gene: TRBV2
CDR3 protein: CASRDGSSLDTQYF

J gene: TRBJ1-1
V gene: TRBV29-1
CDR3 protein: CSVEDIWVNTEAFF

J gene: TRBJ1-2
V gene: TRBV29-1
CDR3 protein: CSVWGRGADYGYTF

J gene: TRBJ1-6
V gene: TRBV30
CDR3 protein: CAWRLGTLTWSPLHF

J gene: TRBJ2-5
V gene: TRBV13
CDR3 protein: CASSRQIEETQYF

J gene: TRBJ2-7
V gene: TRBV4-3
CDR3 protein: CASSQDGCLTGQGAEEQYF

J gene: TRBJ2-1
V gene: TRBV27
CDR3 protein: CASSLERANNEQFF

J gene: TRBJ1-1
V gene: TRBV2
CDR3 protein: CASSDYGRGNGAFF

J gene: TRBJ1-1
V gene: TRBV4-1
CDR3 protein: CASSRPWEAVMNTEAFF

J gene: TRBJ1-6
V gene: TRBV4-2
CDR3 protein: CASSTRTGGNSPLHF

J gene: TRBJ2-7
V gene: TRBV30
CDR3 protein: CAWSVPREGVYEQYF

J gene: TRBJ2-6
V gene: TRBV28
CDR3 protein: CASSLWGTSRSGANVLTF

J gene: TRBJ1-1
V gene: TRBV6-1
CDR3 protein: CASSDTGFGTEAFF

J gene: TRBJ1-1
V gene: TRBV29-1
CDR3 protein: CSVRTATNTEAFF

J gene: TRBJ1-3
V gene: TRBV10-2
CDR3 protein: CASRMGAGNTIYF

J gene: TRBJ2-2
V gene: TRBV2
CDR3 protein: CASSVRTGYTGELFF